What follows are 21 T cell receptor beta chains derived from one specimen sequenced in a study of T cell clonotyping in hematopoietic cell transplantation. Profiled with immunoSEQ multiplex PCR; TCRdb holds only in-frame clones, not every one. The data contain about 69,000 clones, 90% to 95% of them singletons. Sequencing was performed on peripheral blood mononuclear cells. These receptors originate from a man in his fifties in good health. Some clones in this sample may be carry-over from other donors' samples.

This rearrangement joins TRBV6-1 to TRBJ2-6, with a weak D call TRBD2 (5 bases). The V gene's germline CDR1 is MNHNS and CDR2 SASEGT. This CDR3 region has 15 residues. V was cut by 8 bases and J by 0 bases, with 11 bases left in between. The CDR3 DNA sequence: TGTGCCAGCTGGTCCCGGGGCTCTGGGGCCAACGTCCTGACTTTC. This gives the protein CASWSRGSGANVLTF.

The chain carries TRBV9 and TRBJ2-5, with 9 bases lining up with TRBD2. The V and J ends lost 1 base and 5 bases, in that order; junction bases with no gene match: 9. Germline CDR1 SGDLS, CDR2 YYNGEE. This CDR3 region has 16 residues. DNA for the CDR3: TGTGCCAGCAGCGTAAAGGCTAGCGGGGAATGGGAGACCCAGTACTTC. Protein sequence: CASSVKASGEWETQYF.

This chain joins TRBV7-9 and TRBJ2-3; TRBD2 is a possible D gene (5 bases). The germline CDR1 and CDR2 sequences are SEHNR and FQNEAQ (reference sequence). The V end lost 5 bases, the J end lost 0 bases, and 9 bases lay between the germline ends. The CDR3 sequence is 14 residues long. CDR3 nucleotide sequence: TGTGCCAGCAGCCAGCCGGGGAGCACAGATACGCAGTATTTT. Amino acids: CASSQPGSTDTQYF.

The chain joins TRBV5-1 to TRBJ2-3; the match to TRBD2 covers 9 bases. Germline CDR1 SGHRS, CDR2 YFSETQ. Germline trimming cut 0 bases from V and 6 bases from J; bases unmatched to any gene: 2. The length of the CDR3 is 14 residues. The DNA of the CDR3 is TGCGCCAGCAGCTTGGGACTAGCGGACGATACGCAGTATTTT. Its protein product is CASSLGLADDTQYF.

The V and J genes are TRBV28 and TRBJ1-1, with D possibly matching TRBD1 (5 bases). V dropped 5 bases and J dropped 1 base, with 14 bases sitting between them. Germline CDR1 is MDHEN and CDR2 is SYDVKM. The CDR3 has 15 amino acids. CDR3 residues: CASSPPGRTNTEAFF. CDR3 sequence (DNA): TGTGCCAGCAGTCCCCCGGGACGGACGAACACTGAAGCTTTCTTT.

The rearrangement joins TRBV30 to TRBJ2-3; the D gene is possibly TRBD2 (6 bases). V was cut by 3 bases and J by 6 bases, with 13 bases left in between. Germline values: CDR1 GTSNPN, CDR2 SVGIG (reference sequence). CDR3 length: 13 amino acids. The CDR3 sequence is CAWSISAGDTQYF. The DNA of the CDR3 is TGTGCCTGGAGCATAAGTGCGGGGGATACGCAGTATTTT.

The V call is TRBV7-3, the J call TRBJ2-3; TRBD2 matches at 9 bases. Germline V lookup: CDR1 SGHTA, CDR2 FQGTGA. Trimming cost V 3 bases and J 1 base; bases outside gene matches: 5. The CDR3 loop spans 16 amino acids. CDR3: CASSLLAGTGTDTQYF. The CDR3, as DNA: TGTGCCAGCAGCTTGCTAGCGGGGACAGGCACAGATACGCAGTATTTT. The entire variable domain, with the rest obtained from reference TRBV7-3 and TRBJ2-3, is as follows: GAGVSQTPSNKVTEKGKYVELRCDPISGHTALYWYRQSLGQGPEFLIYFQGTGAADDSGLPNDRFFAVRPEGSVSTLKIQRTERGDSAVYLCASSLLAGTGTDTQYFGPGTRLTVL.

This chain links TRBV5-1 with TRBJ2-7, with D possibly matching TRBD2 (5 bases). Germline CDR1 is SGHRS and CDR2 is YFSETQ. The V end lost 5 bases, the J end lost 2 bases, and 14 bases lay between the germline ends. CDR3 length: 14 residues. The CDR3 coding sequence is TGCGCCAGCAGTCCTACGGGAACGACCTACGAGCAGTACTTC. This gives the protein CASSPTGTTYEQYF.

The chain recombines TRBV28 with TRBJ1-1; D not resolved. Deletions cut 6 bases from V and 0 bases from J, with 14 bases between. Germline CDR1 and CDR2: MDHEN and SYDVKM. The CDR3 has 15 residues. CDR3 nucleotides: TGTGCCAGCAGATCCCGCCATCTAGTGAACACTGAAGCTTTCTTT. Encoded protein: CASRSRHLVNTEAFF.

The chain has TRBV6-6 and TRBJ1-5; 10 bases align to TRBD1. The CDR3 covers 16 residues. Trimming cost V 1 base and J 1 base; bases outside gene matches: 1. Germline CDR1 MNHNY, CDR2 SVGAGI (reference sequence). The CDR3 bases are TGTGCCAGCAGTTACTTGGACAGGGGGAGCAATCAGCCCCAGCATTTT. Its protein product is CASSYLDRGSNQPQHF.

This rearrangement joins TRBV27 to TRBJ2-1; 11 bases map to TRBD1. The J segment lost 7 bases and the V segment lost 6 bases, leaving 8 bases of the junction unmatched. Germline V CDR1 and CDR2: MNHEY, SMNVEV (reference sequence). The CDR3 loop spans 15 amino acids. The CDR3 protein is CASRAGQGALNEQFF. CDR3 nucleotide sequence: TGTGCCAGCAGAGCTGGACAGGGGGCTTTGAATGAGCAGTTCTTC.

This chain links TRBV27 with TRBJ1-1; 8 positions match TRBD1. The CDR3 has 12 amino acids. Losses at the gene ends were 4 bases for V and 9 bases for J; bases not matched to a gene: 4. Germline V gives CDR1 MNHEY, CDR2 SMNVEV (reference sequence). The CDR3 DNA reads TGTGCCAGCAGTTCTCAGGGGGCCCAAGCTTTCTTT. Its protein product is CASSSQGAQAFF.

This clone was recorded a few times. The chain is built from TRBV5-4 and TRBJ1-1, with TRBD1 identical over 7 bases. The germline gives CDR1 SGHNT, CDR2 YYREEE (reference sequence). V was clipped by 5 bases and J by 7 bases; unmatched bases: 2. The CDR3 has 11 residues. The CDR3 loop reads CASSNRGEAFF. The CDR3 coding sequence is TGTGCCAGCAGTAACAGGGGTGAAGCTTTCTTT.

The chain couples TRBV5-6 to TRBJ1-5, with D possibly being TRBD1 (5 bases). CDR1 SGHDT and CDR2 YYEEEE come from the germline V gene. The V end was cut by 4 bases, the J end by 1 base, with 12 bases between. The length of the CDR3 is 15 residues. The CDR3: CASSVRTRSNQPQHF. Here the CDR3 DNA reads TGTGCCAGCAGCGTTAGGACAAGAAGCAATCAGCCCCAGCATTTT.

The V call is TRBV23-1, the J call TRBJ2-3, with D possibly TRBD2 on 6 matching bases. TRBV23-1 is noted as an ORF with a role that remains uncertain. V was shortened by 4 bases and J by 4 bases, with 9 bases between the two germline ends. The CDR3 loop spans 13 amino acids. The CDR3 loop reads CASSRPGADTQYF. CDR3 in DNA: TGCGCCAGCAGTCGCCCGGGGGCAGATACGCAGTATTTT.

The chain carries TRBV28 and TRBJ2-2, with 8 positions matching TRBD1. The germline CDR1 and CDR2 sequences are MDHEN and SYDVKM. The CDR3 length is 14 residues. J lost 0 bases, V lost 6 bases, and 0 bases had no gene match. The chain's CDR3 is CASRQGANTGELFF. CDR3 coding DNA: TGTGCCAGCAGACAGGGGGCGAACACCGGGGAGCTGTTTTTT.

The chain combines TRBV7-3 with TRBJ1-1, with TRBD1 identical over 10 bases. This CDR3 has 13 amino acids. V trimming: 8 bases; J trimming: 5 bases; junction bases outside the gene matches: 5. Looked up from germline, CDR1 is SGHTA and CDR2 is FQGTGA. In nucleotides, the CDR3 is TGTGCCAGCGGCGGACAGGGGGGAACTGAAGCTTTCTTT. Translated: CASGGQGGTEAFF.

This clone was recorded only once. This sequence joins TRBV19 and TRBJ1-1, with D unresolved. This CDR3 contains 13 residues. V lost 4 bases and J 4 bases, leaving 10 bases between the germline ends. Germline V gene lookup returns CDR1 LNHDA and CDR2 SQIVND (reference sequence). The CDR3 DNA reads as TGTGCCAGTAGTACCGACGGTCTCACTGAAGCTTTCTTT. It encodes CASSTDGLTEAFF.

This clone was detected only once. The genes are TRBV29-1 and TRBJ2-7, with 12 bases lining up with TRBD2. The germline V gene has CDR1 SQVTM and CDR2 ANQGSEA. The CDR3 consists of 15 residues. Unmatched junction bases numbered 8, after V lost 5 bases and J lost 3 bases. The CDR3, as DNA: TGCAGCGTTTTAAGACTAGCGGGAGTTTTCTACGAGCAGTACTTC. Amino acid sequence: CSVLRLAGVFYEQYF.

The CDR3 bases are TGTGCCAGCAGCCCCCTGGACGTAGGCTACACCTTC. Encoded protein: CASSPLDVGYTF. This chain connects TRBV7-2 to TRBJ1-2, with D unclear. With 5 bases removed from V and 8 bases from J, the gap between germline ends came to 12 bases. The length of the CDR3 is 12 residues. The germline CDR1 and CDR2 sequences are SGHTA and FQGNSA.

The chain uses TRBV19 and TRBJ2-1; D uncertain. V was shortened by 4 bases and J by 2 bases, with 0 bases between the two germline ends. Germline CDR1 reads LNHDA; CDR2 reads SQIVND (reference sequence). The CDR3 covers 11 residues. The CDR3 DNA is TGTGCCAGTAGTACCTACAATGAGCAGTTCTTC. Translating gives CASSTYNEQFF.